What follows describes a single T cell receptor (beta chain). What it binds is not known. The repertoire was sequenced with immunoSEQ multiplex PCR; TCRdb's copy has only in-frame clones and lacks some. The table includes 140,000 to 150,000 clones, 80% to 95% detected once. The sample originates from a study of T cell responses to AZD1222 COVID-19 vaccine. Regarding the study as a whole: Epitopes outside B.1.351 and B.1.1.7 mutated regions reportedly drew nearly half of spike TCRs. Mostly white British, mostly female donors; authors suggested clonal diversity may be underestimated.

Trimming stripped 0 bases from V and 4 bases from J, with 6 bases between. The CDR3 extends over 13 amino acids. The germline gives CDR1 LNHDA, CDR2 SQIVND (reference sequence). This sequence joins TRBV19 and TRBJ1-2; D is ambiguous. This TCR was sampled from an adult who received the AZD1222 COVID-19 vaccine. This sample comprised peripheral blood, obtained 28 days after the second AZD1222 dose. CDR3: CASSIERGYGYTF. The CDR3 DNA is TGTGCCAGTAGTATAGAGAGAGGCTATGGCTACACCTTC.